The 22 T cell receptor beta chains below all came from one sample that was sequenced in a study of human T cells and chemical hapten exposure. Time point of the sample: patch test 1, 2 weeks after DPC sensitization. The treatment: therapeutic diphenylcyclopropenone sensitization with weekly scalp DPC. Each CDR3 protein gets one entry after TCRdb re-called the RACE reads with MiXCR. The profile shows about 100,000 distinct CDR3 sequences, about 10% of them singletons. Specimen: whole blood, collected in connection with sensitization to the hapten diphenylcyclopropenone (DPC). The source of these receptors is a man aged 35-49 years with alopecia areata. Some clones in this sample may be carry-over from other donors' samples.

The gene calls are TRBV12-3 or TRBV12-4 and TRBJ1-2; D may be TRBD1 (5 bases). The CDR3 extends over 13 amino acids. V lost 2 bases to trimming and J lost 4 bases, with 8 bases between them. CDR3 DNA: TGTGCCAGCAGTTTACAAGGGGTCTATGGCTACACCTTC. It translates to CASSLQGVYGYTF.

V and J are TRBV6-2 or TRBV6-3 and TRBJ2-7; a possible D gene is TRBD1 (6 bases). The V gene's germline CDR1 is MNHEY and CDR2 SVGEGT. V shed 5 bases and J shed 5 bases, with 10 bases lying between them. This CDR3 has 12 residues. The CDR3, as DNA: TGTGCCAGCAGTGCCACAGGGAACGAGCAGTACGTC. It codes for CASSATGNEQYV.

The CDR3 loop reads CASSTRSQGASYEQYF. DNA of the CDR3: TGCGCCAGCAGCACGCGGTCACAGGGGGCCTCCTACGAGCAGTACTTC. This chain links TRBV5-1 with TRBJ2-7; 9 bases agree with TRBD1. The CDR3 runs to 16 residues. V dropped 4 bases and J dropped 0; count of bases not matched to a gene: 8. CDR1 is SGHRS, CDR2 YFSETQ, per germline.

This clonotype was detected many times. The chain is built from TRBV11-3 and TRBJ1-1; D gene unclear. The CDR3 covers 13 residues. CDR1 and CDR2 from the germline V gene are SGHNT and YENEEA. V was cut by 2 bases and J by 2 bases, with 6 bases left in between. CDR3 nucleotide sequence: TGTGCCAGCAGCTTATTAGAAAACACTGAAGCTTTCTTT. Residues: CASSLLENTEAFF.

This clonotype was seen a handful of times. This chain links TRBV7-9 with TRBJ2-1; maybe TRBD1 (6 bases). The CDR3 is 15 amino acids. Per the germline V gene, CDR1 is SEHNR and CDR2 is FQNEAQ (reference sequence). With 5 bases removed from V and 1 base from J, the gap between germline ends came to 12 bases. The CDR3 protein is CASSPGQTSYNEQFF. In DNA form, the CDR3 reads TGTGCCAGCAGCCCCGGACAGACTTCCTACAATGAGCAGTTCTTC.

CDR3 amino acids: CASSLPSGRATDTQYF. In nucleotides, the CDR3 is TGTGCCAGCAGCCTCCCCTCCGGGAGGGCCACAGATACGCAGTATTTT. This chain uses TRBV28 with TRBJ2-3, with 8 positions matching TRBD2. The V and J ends lost 6 bases and 2 bases, in that order; junction bases with no gene match: 10. There are 16 residues in the CDR3. In germline, CDR1 is MDHEN, CDR2 SYDVKM. Variable domain in full (rest from reference TRBV28 and TRBJ2-3): DVKVTQSSRYLVKRTGEKVFLECVQDMDHENMFWYRQDPGLGLRLIYFSYDVKMKEKGDIPEGYSVSREKKERFSLILESASTNQTSMYLCASSLPSGRATDTQYFGPGTRLTVL.

The chain combines TRBV27 with TRBJ2-7; 10 bases match TRBD2. Germline V gene lookup returns CDR1 MNHEY and CDR2 SMNVEV (reference sequence). This CDR3 contains 19 residues. With 2 bases clipped from V and 2 bases from J, the junction kept 15 bases outside the gene matches. The DNA for the CDR3 is TGTGCCAGCAGTTTAACCGCACTAGCGGGACCAGACCCCACCTACGAGCAGTACTTC. Translation gives CASSLTALAGPDPTYEQYF.

This chain links TRBV7-8 with TRBJ2-1; 8 nucleotides match TRBD1. The CDR3 is 15 amino acids. Germline values: CDR1 SGHVS, CDR2 FQNEAQ. The ends lost 4 bases at V and 5 bases at J; junction bases unmatched: 7. The CDR3 spells CASSSRTGRHNEQFF. CDR3 DNA sequence: TGTGCCAGCAGCTCCAGGACAGGGAGGCACAATGAGCAGTTCTTC.

This chain links TRBV10-3 with TRBJ2-3; the D is unclear. The V end was cut by 3 bases, the J end by 0 bases, with 1 base between. This CDR3 spans 12 amino acids. The germline CDR1 and CDR2 sequences are ENHRY and SYGVKD. The CDR3 loop reads CAISDSTDTQYF. The CDR3 region has the DNA TGTGCCATCAGTGATAGCACAGATACGCAGTATTTT.

This clonotype was observed at least ten times. This chain links TRBV7-9 with TRBJ2-7, with D maybe TRBD1 (6 bases). Looked up from germline, CDR1 is SEHNR and CDR2 is FQNEAQ (reference sequence). This CDR3 has 14 amino acids. Deletions cut 3 bases from V and 2 bases from J, with 11 bases between. CDR3 DNA sequence: TGTGCCAGCAGCTTTGCACAGGGAGCCTACGAGCAGTACGTC. Translation: CASSFAQGAYEQYV.

Many counts were recorded for this clonotype. The chain links TRBV11-3 to TRBJ2-1, with 8 bases that match TRBD2. Germline assignment: CDR1 SGHNT and CDR2 YENEEA. The CDR3 runs 16 residues. Trimming at V came to 0 bases and at J to 4 bases, leaving 5 bases not matched to a gene. As DNA, the CDR3 is TGTGCCAGCAGCTTAGAAGCGGGAGTGGCGTACAATGAGCAGTTCTTC. This translates into CASSLEAGVAYNEQFF.

This clonotype has at least ten counts. This chain links TRBV6-1 with TRBJ2-7; D may be TRBD2 (6 bases). The CDR3 covers 13 residues. V lost 8 bases to trimming and J lost 5 bases, with 16 bases between them. The germline V gene has CDR1 MNHNS and CDR2 SASEGT. The CDR3 DNA is TGTGCCAGCGCTAGCCGGGAGTCCAACGAGCAGTACTTC. Its translation is CASASRESNEQYF.

This clonotype has just a few counts. V usage is TRBV29-1 and J usage is TRBJ1-5; TRBD1 aligns across 10 bases. Germline V gene data show CDR1 as SQVTM and CDR2 as ANQGSEA. The V and J ends lost 3 bases and 0 bases, in that order; junction bases with no gene match: 2. This CDR3 has 15 residues. CDR3 in amino acids: CSVDRDRGSNQPQHF. DNA for the CDR3: TGCAGCGTTGATAGGGACAGGGGTAGCAATCAGCCCCAGCATTTT.

This clonotype has a count of ten or more. The chain recombines TRBV3-1 with TRBJ2-1; 8 bases are a match to TRBD2. Looked up from germline, CDR1 is LGHDT and CDR2 is YNNKEL (reference sequence). The V and J ends lost 4 bases and 6 bases, in that order; junction bases with no gene match: 11. The CDR3 has 16 amino acids. The CDR3 loop is CASSLLVGSGGNEQFF. DNA for the CDR3: TGTGCCAGCAGCCTTTTAGTTGGCAGCGGGGGCAATGAGCAGTTCTTC.

This clonotype was seen many times. The CDR3 DNA is TGTGCCAGCAGTCCACTAGCGGGAGGGGGAGATACGCAGTATTTT. It is translated as CASSPLAGGGDTQYF. The chain has TRBV12-3 or TRBV12-4 and TRBJ2-3, with 13 nucleotides matching TRBD2. This CDR3 is built from 15 residues. J was trimmed by 5 bases and V by 5 bases; bases with no gene match: 4.

This clonotype occurred many times. The chain links TRBV19 to TRBJ1-5, with 7 bases fitting TRBD1. The CDR3 extends over 19 amino acids. Losses at the gene ends were 0 bases for V and 2 bases for J; bases not matched to a gene: 13. The germline V gene encodes CDR1 LNHDA and CDR2 SQIVND (reference sequence). The CDR3 here is CASSIDEEKGALGNQPQHF. The CDR3 DNA follows: TGTGCCAGTAGTATAGACGAGGAAAAGGGGGCTTTGGGCAATCAGCCCCAGCATTTT.

The genes are TRBV6-2 or TRBV6-3 and TRBJ1-5, with TRBD1 as a possible D gene (6 bases). This CDR3 region has 15 residues. The germline gives CDR1 MNHEY, CDR2 SVGEGT. V was pared by 7 bases and J by 2 bases, with 15 bases between. Written as DNA, the CDR3 is TGTGCCAGCACTACACCAGGGGCTGGCAATCAGCCCCAGCATTTT. Translating gives CASTTPGAGNQPQHF.

V gene TRBV20-1 combines with J gene TRBJ2-3, with 9 bases identical to TRBD1. V was clipped by 7 bases and J by 5 bases; unmatched bases: 10. This CDR3 is 14 amino acids long. CDR1 DFQATT and CDR2 SNEGSKA come from the germline V gene (reference sequence). CDR3 nucleotides: TGCAGTGTTGGGGGCGGACAGGGGAGAGATACGCAGTATTTT. Protein sequence: CSVGGGQGRDTQYF.

The chain uses TRBV5-4 and TRBJ2-1, with TRBD1 as a possible D gene (7 bases). The V end lost 4 bases, the J end lost 6 bases, and 11 bases lay between the germline ends. CDR1 and CDR2 (germline): SGHNT, YYREEE (reference sequence). The CDR3 consists of 13 residues. The CDR3 coding sequence is TGTGCCAGCAGCCCCAGGGGGGCCAATGAGCAGTTCTTC. Amino acids: CASSPRGANEQFF.

This clonotype was seen a few times. The chain has TRBV7-9 and TRBJ1-4; D not certain. CDR1 and CDR2 (germline): SEHNR, FQNEAQ (reference sequence). The CDR3 extends over 12 amino acids. V was shortened by 1 base and J by 7 bases, with 4 bases between the two germline ends. CDR3 nucleotides: TGTGCCAGCAGCTTAGGAAGTGAAAAACTGTTTTTT. It yields the protein CASSLGSEKLFF.

This chain joins TRBV5-1 and TRBJ2-7, with D maybe TRBD2 (6 bases). V was clipped by 4 bases and J by 6 bases, with 17 bases between them. The CDR3 spans 14 residues. The V gene's germline CDR1 is SGHRS and CDR2 YFSETQ. The DNA for the CDR3 is TGCGCCAGCAGCCGGGGGTCGGGAAGAGGCGAGCAGTACTTC. Residues: CASSRGSGRGEQYF.

This clonotype was detected only a few times. This chain joins TRBV28 and TRBJ2-7; D might be TRBD1 (6 bases). Looked up from germline, CDR1 is MDHEN and CDR2 is SYDVKM. The CDR3 is 12 residues long. Trimming shortened V by 8 bases and J by 6 bases, and 14 bases separated the two germline ends. As DNA, the CDR3 is TGTGCCAGCGGGCGACAGGTTCTCGAGCAGTACTTC. Translation gives CASGRQVLEQYF.